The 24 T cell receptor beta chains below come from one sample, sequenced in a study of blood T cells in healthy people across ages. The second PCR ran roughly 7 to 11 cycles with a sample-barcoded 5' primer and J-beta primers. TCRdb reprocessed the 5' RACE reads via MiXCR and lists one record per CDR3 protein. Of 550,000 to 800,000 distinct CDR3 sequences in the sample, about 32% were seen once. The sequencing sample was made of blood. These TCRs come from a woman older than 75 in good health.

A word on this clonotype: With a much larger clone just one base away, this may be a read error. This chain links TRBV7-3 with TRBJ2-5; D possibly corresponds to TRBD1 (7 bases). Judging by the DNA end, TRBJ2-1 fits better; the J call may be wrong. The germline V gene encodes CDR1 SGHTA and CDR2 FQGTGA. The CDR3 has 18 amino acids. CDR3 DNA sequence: TGTGCCAGCAGCTTAAGAGGAGGGGGCAGGATGACACAAGAGACCCAGTTCTTC. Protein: CASSLRGGGRMTQETQFF.

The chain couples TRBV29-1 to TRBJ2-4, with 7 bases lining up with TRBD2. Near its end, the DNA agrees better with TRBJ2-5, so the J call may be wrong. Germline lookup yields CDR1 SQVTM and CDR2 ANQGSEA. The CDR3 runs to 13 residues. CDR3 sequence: CSVEWAGVETQYF. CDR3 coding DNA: TGCAGCGTTGAGTGGGCGGGAGTAGAGACCCAGTACTTC.

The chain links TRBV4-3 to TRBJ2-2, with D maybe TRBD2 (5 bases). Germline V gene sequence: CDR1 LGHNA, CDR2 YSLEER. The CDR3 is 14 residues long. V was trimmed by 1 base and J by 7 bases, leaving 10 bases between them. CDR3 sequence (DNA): TGCGCCAGCAGCCAAGCCCTAGCCGGCGGGGAGCTGTTTTTT. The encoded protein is CASSQALAGGELFF.

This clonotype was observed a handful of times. The DNA for the CDR3 is TGTGCCAGTAGTAATTGGGGCCCCTACGAGCAGTACTTC. This sequence encodes CASSNWGPYEQYF. The chain is built from TRBV19 and TRBJ2-7, with D possibly TRBD1 on 5 matching bases. Trimming removed 4 bases from V and 2 bases from J, with 9 bases in between. Germline assignment: CDR1 LNHDA and CDR2 SQIVND (reference sequence). CDR3 size: 13 residues.

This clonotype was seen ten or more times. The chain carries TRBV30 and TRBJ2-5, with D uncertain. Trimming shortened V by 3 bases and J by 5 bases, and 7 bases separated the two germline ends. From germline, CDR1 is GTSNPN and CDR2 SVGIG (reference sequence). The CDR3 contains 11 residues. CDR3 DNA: TGTGCCTGGAGGGGGTTGGAGACCCAGTACTTC. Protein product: CAWRGLETQYF.

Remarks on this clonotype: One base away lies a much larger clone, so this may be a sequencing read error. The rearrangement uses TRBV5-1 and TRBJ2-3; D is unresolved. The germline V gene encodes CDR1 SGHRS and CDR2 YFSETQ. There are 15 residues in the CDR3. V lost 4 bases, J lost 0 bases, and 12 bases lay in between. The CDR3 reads CASSPTNPSTDTQYF. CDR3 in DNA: TGCGCCAGCAGCCCTACAAATCCCAGCACAGATACGCAGTATTTT.

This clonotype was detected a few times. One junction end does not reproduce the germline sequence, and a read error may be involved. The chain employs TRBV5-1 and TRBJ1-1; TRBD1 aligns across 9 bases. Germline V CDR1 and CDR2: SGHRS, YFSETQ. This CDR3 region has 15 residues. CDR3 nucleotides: TGCGCCGGCAGCCCGGGACAGGGTACCAGCACTGAAGCTTTCTTT. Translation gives CAGSPGQGTSTEAFF.

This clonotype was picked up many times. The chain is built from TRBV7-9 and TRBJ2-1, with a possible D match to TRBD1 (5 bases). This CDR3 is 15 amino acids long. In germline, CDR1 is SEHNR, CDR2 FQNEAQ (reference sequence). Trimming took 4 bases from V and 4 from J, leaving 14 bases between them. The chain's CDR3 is CASSSLRQTYNEQFF. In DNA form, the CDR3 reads TGTGCCAGCAGCTCCCTTCGACAGACATACAATGAGCAGTTCTTC.

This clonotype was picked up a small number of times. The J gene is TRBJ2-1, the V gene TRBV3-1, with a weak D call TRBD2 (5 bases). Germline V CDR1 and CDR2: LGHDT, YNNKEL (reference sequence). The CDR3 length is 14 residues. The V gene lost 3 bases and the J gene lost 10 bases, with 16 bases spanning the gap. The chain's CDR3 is CASSQSGETKEQFF. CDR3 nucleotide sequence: TGTGCCAGCAGCCAGTCTGGGGAGACGAAAGAGCAGTTCTTC.

CDR3 residues: CSALGQGASPLHF. The CDR3 DNA reads TGCAGTGCTCTCGGACAGGGGGCTTCACCCCTCCACTTT. The chain carries TRBV20-1 and TRBJ1-6; TRBD1 matches 11 bases. The CDR3 is made up of 13 amino acids. Unmatched junction bases numbered 3, after V lost 5 bases and J lost 9 bases. Per the germline V gene, CDR1 is DFQATT and CDR2 is SNEGSKA (reference sequence).

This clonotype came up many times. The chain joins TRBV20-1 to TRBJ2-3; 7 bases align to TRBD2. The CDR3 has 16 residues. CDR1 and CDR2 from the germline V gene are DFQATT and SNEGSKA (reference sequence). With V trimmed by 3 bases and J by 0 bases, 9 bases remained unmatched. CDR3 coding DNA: TGCAGTGCTAGGGGGGGGTCCGGGGATAGCACAGATACGCAGTATTTT. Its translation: CSARGGSGDSTDTQYF.

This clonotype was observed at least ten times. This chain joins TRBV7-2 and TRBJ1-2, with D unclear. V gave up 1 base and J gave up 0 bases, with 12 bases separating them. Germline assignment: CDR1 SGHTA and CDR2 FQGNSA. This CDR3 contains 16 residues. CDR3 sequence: CASSLDFQDANYGYTF. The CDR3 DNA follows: TGTGCCAGCAGCTTAGATTTCCAGGACGCTAACTATGGCTACACCTTC.

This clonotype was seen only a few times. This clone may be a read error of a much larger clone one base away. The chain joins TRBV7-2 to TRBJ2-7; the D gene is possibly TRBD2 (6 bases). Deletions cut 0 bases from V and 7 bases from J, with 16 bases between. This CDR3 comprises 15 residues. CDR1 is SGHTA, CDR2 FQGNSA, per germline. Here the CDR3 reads CASSLAGTRYNEQYF. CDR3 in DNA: TGTGCCAGCAGCTTAGCTGGGACTCGTTACAATGAGCAGTACTTC.

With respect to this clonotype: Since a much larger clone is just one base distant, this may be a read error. CDR3 loop: CAGRGRFEAFF. CDR3 nucleotides: TGTGCCGGCAGGGGAAGATTTGAAGCTTTCTTT. This chain links TRBV28 with TRBJ1-1; D perhaps matches TRBD1 (6 bases). The CDR3 sequence is 11 residues long. Germline CDR1 is MDHEN and CDR2 is SYDVKM.

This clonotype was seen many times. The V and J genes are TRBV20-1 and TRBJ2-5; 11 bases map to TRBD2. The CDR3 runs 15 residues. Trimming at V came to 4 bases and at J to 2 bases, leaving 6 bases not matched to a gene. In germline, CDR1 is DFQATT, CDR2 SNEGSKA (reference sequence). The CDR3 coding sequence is TGCAGTGCTAATAGCGGGGGGGCGGGGCAAGAGACCCAGTACTTC. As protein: CSANSGGAGQETQYF.

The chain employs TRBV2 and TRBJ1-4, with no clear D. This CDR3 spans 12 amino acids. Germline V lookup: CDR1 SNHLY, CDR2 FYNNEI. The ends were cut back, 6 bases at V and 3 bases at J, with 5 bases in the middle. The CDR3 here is CASRGANEKLFF. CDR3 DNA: TGTGCCAGCAGGGGAGCTAATGAAAAACTGTTTTTT.

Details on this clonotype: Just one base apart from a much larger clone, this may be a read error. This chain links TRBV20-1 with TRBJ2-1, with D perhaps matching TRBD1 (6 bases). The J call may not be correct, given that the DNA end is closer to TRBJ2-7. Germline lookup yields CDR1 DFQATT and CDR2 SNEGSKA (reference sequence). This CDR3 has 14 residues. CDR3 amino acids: CSASRGSSYNEQYF. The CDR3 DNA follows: TGCAGTGCTAGCAGGGGTAGTTCCTACAATGAGCAGTACTTC.

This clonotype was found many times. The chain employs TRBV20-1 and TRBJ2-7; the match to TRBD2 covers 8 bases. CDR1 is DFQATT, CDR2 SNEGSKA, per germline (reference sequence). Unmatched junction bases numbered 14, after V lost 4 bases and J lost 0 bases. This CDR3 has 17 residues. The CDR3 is CSATGQEGGGTSYEQYF. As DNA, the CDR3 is TGCAGTGCTACAGGGCAAGAGGGCGGGGGGACCTCCTACGAGCAGTACTTC.

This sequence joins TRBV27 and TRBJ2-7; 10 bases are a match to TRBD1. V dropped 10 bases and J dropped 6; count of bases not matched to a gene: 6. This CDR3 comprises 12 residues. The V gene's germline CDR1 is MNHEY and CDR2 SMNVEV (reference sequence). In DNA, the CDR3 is TGTGCCACCAGGACAGGGGGAGGCGAGCAGTACTTC. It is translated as CATRTGGGEQYF.

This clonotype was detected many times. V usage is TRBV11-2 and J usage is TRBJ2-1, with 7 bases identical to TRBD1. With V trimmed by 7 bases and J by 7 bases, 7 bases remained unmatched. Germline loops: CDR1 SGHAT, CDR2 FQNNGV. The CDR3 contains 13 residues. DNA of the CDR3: TGTGCCAGCACTCTCATCAGGGGGAATGAGCAGTTCTTC. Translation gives CASTLIRGNEQFF. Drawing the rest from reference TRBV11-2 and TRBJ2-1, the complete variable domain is EAGVAQSPRYKIIEKRQSVAFWCNPISGHATLYWYQQILGQGPKLLIQFQNNGVVDDSQLPKDRFSAERLKGVDSTLKIQPAKLEDSAVYLCASTLIRGNEQFFGPGTRLTVL.

The DNA of the CDR3 is TGTGCCAGCAGTTACGCGGGGGGGAGCTCTGGGGCCAACGTCCTGACTTTC. Translated, it gives CASSYAGGSSGANVLTF. The chain uses TRBV6-6 and TRBJ2-6; 9 bases align to TRBD2. CDR1 MNHNY and CDR2 SVGAGI come from the germline V gene (reference sequence). CDR3 length: 17 residues. The V segment lost 2 bases and the J segment 0 bases; nucleotides outside the gene matches: 2.

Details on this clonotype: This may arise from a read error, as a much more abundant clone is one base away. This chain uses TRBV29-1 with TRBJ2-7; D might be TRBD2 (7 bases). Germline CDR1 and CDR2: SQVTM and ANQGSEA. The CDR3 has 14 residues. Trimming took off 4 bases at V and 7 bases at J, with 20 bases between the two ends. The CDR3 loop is CSVGKGGGLREQYF. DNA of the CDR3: TGCAGCGTTGGGAAAGGGGGGGGTTTGAGGGAGCAGTACTTC.

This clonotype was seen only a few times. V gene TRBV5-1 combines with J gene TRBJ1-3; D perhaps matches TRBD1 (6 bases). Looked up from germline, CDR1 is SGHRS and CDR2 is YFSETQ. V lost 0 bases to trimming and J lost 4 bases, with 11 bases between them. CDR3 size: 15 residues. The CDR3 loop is CASSLDRVSGNTIYF. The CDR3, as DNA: TGCGCCAGCAGCTTGGACAGGGTCTCCGGAAACACCATATATTTT.

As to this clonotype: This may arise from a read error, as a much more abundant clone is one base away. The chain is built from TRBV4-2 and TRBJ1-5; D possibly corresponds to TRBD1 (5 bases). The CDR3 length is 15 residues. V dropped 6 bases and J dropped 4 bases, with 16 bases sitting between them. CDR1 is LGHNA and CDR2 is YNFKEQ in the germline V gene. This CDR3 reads CASRPGDLFNQPQHF. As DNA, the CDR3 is TGTGCCAGCAGGCCCGGGGACCTTTTTAATCAGCCCCAGCATTTT.